The clone carrying this T cell receptor beta chain was detected many times. The CDR3 runs 15 residues. V was shortened by 3 bases and J by 2 bases, with 13 bases between the two germline ends. Germline CDR1 is LNHNV and CDR2 is YYDKDF (reference sequence). TCRdb itself ran the RT-PCR reads through MiXCR, one entry per CDR3 protein. The sample records around 200,000 distinct CDR3 sequences, about 12% being singletons. The data derive from a study of response to subunit inactivated influenza vaccine. The same sample was also studied in work on T cells expressing NK-cell markers. From that report: For TCR beta, cDNA was produced by 5'RACE template switching with UMIs. Of CD8+ T cells, 1.0-7.0% belonged to dominant NKG2C+ clonotypes in six donors.

The TCR was taken from a man aged 45-65 years who received an inactivated influenza vaccine. Here the sequenced sample was CD8+ T cells sorted from PBMCs, taken 11 to 12 days after vaccination. The chain combines TRBV15 with TRBJ1-2, with no clear D. CDR3 amino acids: CATSSPVSSNYGYTF. In DNA form, the CDR3 reads TGTGCCACCAGCAGTCCAGTTTCGTCAAACTATGGCTACACCTTC.